One sample yielded the 2 T cell receptor beta chains listed below, sequenced in a study of patients and donors after allogeneic stem cell transplantation. TCRdb recomputed calls from the RT-PCR reads with MiXCR, one row per CDR3 protein. The sample records approximately 210,000 distinct CDR3 sequences, 40% to 45% being singletons. The sequencing sample was made of blood, either unsorted or a sorted T cell fraction (not recorded which). These receptors were collected from a human donor who was either an allogeneic HSCT recipient or a stem cell or donor lymphocyte infusion donor (not recorded which). It is not recorded whose cells these are; they may come from a transplant donor.

The chain recombines TRBV7-3 with TRBJ2-1, with TRBD1 identical over 7 bases. The CDR3 runs to 14 residues. Germline V gives CDR1 SGHTA, CDR2 FQGTGA. With 5 bases clipped from V and 4 bases from J, the junction kept 5 bases outside the gene matches. The CDR3 protein is CASSRTGGYNEQFF. Here the CDR3 DNA reads TGTGCCAGCAGCCGGACAGGAGGATACAATGAGCAGTTCTTC. The full variable domain, rest sourced from reference TRBV7-3 and TRBJ2-1, is GAGVSQTPSNKVTEKGKYVELRCDPISGHTALYWYRQSLGQGPEFLIYFQGTGAADDSGLPNDRFFAVRPEGSVSTLKIQRTERGDSAVYLCASSRTGGYNEQFFGPGTRLTVL.

This chain joins TRBV14 and TRBJ2-1, with D unclear. CDR1 SGHDN and CDR2 FVKESK come from the germline V gene. V was shortened by 0 bases and J by 9 bases, with 9 bases between the two germline ends. The CDR3 sequence is 13 residues long. The CDR3 protein is CASSQEGLGEQFF. In nucleotides, the CDR3 is TGTGCCAGCAGCCAAGAAGGATTAGGTGAGCAGTTCTTC.